This TCR beta chain was retrieved from a study of blood T cell repertoires in COVID-19. About the research overall: Donors in the United States, Italy and Spain gave samples during acute or convalescent COVID-19.

The Seattle patients joined while their infection was active and were tracked longitudinally afterward. In the original analysis: Reference gene primers were amplified, and this amplification served to estimate nucleated cell counts. Sequencing was performed with immunoSEQ multiplex PCR; in TCRdb, only in-frame clones are kept and a portion is missing. Clone size and V and J calls were adopted from that table, with D and trimming inferred from the DNA. The table has 120,000 to 150,000 clones, roughly 90% seen once. CDR1 and CDR2 (germline): LNHNV, YYDKDF (reference sequence). V was pared by 0 bases and J by 4 bases, with 12 bases between. This CDR3 has 16 amino acids.

The chain carries TRBV15 and TRBJ1-4; D might be TRBD1 (5 bases). The sequence was obtained from a human donor with COVID-19, enrolled during active disease. The donor label of this sample is uncertain. Input material: peripheral blood. The CDR3 coding sequence is TGTGCCACCAGCAGAGATCTCGACAGCCTTAATGAAAAACTGTTTTTT. This translates into CATSRDLDSLNEKLFF. The variable domain in full, with the rest retrieved from reference TRBV15 and TRBJ1-4, is DAMVIQNPRYQVTQFGKPVTLSCSQTLNHNVMYWYQQKSSQAPKLLFHYYDKDFNNEADTPDNFQSRRPNTSFCFLDIRSPGLGDTAMYLCATSRDLDSLNEKLFFGSGTQLSVL.